This is a list of T cell receptor beta chains from one sample in a study of vaccination and CD4 T cells after COVID-19. TCRdb reprocessed the PCR reads via MiXCR and lists one record per CDR3 protein. The table records some 20,000 distinct CDR3 sequences, 35% to 40% of them present only once. The antigens of these receptors remain unknown. Specimen: CD4+ T cells from blood, cultured in vitro, collected about 7 months after SARS-CoV-2 vaccination. Receptors originate from a human donor who had recovered from COVID-19. Each CDR3 is given with its conserved first and last residue. A D gene is named only where the DNA matches it firmly. Only part of the rows carry a size: once, few, many, or a class if the clone is expanded.

J	V	length	D	size	CDR3	DNA
TRBJ1-5	TRBV2	11	TRBD1	-	CASSGDRVAHF	TGTGCCAGCAGTGGAGACAGGGTCGCCCATTTT
TRBJ1-1	TRBV7-2	14	TRBD1	-	CASSPNTGGTEAFF	TGTGCCAGCAGCCCGAACACAGGGGGCACTGAAGCTTTCTTT
TRBJ1-1	TRBV20-1	12	-	few	CSAREGFGEAFF	TGCAGTGCTAGAGAGGGGTTCGGTGAAGCTTTCTTT
TRBJ1-5	TRBV7-2	16	TRBD1	-	CASSSNAGGASQPQHF	TGTGCCAGCAGCTCTAATGCAGGGGGCGCGAGTCAGCCCCAGCATTTT
TRBJ2-7	TRBV27	15	TRBD2	-	CASRVRGLAVYEQYF	TGTGCCAGCAGGGTTAGGGGACTAGCGGTCTACGAGCAGTACTTC
TRBJ1-1	TRBV27	14	TRBD1	-	CASSQRTGNTEAFF	TGTGCCAGCAGTCAAAGGACAGGGAACACTGAAGCTTTCTTT
TRBJ2-7	TRBV20-1	14	TRBD2	-	CSATASGRSYEQYF	TGCAGTGCAACTGCTAGCGGGAGGAGCTACGAGCAGTACTTC
TRBJ1-2	TRBV20-1	12	TRBD1	-	CSARTGSGGYTF	TGCAGTGCTAGGACAGGGTCAGGTGGCTACACCTTC
TRBJ2-3	TRBV10-3	11	-	-	CAIMDADTQYF	TGTGCCATCATGGACGCGGATACGCAGTATTTT
TRBJ1-2	TRBV6-1	14	TRBD1	-	CASSLTGGIYGYTF	TGTGCCAGCAGCCTTACAGGGGGAATATATGGCTACACCTTC
TRBJ1-1	TRBV29-1	17	TRBD1	-	CSVKGWTGGGLDTEAFF	TGCAGCGTCAAAGGGTGGACAGGGGGCGGTCTGGACACTGAAGCTTTCTTT
TRBJ1-6	TRBV6-5	15	TRBD1	few	CASSWGQGYNSPLHF	TGTGCCAGCAGTTGGGGACAGGGTTATAATTCACCCCTCCACTTT
TRBJ1-1	TRBV20-1	12	-	-	CSAGTQPLEAFF	TGCAGTGCTGGAACACAGCCCCTTGAAGCTTTCTTT
TRBJ2-3	TRBV20-1	16	-	-	CSANNWLRASTDTQYF	TGCAGTGCAAACAACTGGCTACGGGCTAGCACAGATACGCAGTATTTT
TRBJ2-3	TRBV19	15	TRBD1	-	CATWTTGGSGDTQYF	TGTGCCACGTGGACCACAGGGGGCTCAGGAGATACGCAGTATTTT
TRBJ2-7	TRBV7-6	16	TRBD2	-	CASTENPSGRAYEQYF	TGTGCCAGCACCGAGAACCCTAGCGGACGAGCCTACGAGCAGTACTTC
TRBJ1-1	TRBV7-9	14	-	many	CASSFGVGYTEAFF	TGTGCCAGCAGCTTTGGGGTCGGCTACACTGAAGCTTTCTTT
TRBJ2-5	TRBV7-2	14	-	-	CASSQEQGAGTQYF	TGTGCCAGCAGCCAAGAGCAGGGCGCGGGGACCCAGTACTTC
TRBJ1-5	TRBV20-1	16	TRBD1	few	CSASRHRGESNQPQHF	TGCAGTGCCAGTCGCCACAGGGGCGAGAGCAATCAGCCCCAGCATTTT
TRBJ2-4	TRBV6-1	10	-	-	CASTGTIQYF	TGTGCCAGTACAGGGACCATTCAGTACTTC
TRBJ1-1	TRBV14	15	TRBD1	-	CASSQRRTGWTEAFF	TGTGCCAGCAGCCAACGAAGGACAGGGTGGACTGAAGCTTTCTTT
TRBJ1-2	TRBV20-1	15	-	few	CSARARQTLISGYTF	TGCAGTGCTAGAGCACGACAGACCCTGATTTCTGGCTACACCTTC
TRBJ2-5	TRBV6-2/TRBV6-3	13	-	-	CASSYPGKETQYF	TGTGCCAGCAGTTACCCCGGGAAAGAGACCCAGTACTTC
TRBJ1-1	TRBV7-9	16	-	-	CASTLRVPQGDTEAFF	TGTGCCAGCACCCTAAGGGTCCCACAGGGAGACACTGAAGCTTTCTTT
TRBJ2-5	TRBV11-3	17	TRBD2	once	CASSLGGLAGGRETQYF	TGTGCCAGCAGCTTAGGAGGACTAGCGGGAGGTCGGGAGACCCAGTACTTC
TRBJ2-7	TRBV10-1	13	TRBD1	-	CASSSDRPYEQYF	TGCGCCAGCAGTTCGGACAGGCCCTACGAGCAGTACTTC
TRBJ2-3	TRBV6-2/TRBV6-3	17	-	few	CASRGDHDPREADTQYF	TGTGCCAGCAGGGGAGACCATGATCCTAGGGAGGCAGATACGCAGTATTTT
TRBJ1-2	TRBV29-1	11	-	few	CITLDNYGYTF	TGCATCACCCTAGATAACTATGGCTACACCTTC
TRBJ2-5	TRBV20-1	17	TRBD2	-	CSARILALSVITETQYF	TGCAGTGCTAGAATACTAGCGCTATCAGTCATAACGGAGACCCAGTACTTC
TRBJ2-7	TRBV11-2	12	-	-	CASSHQKGEQYF	TGTGCCAGCAGCCATCAAAAGGGCGAGCAGTACTTC
TRBJ2-5	TRBV6-5	14	-	few	CASSSQQGQETQYF	TGTGCCAGCAGTTCACAACAGGGCCAGGAGACCCAGTACTTC
TRBJ2-3	TRBV27	13	-	medium-sized	CASSSRGTDTQYF	TGTGCCAGCAGTTCCCGGGGCACAGATACGCAGTATTTT
TRBJ2-7	TRBV7-3	14	-	few	CASSLSPWSYEQYF	TGTGCCAGCAGCTTATCACCCTGGTCCTACGAGCAGTACTTC
TRBJ2-7	TRBV20-1	16	TRBD2	once	CSARDHVPAGVTEQYF	TGCAGTGCTAGAGATCACGTCCCAGCGGGAGTTACGGAGCAGTACTTC
TRBJ2-1	TRBV18	16	TRBD1	-	CASSPAGTGSYNEQFF	TGTGCCAGCTCACCAGCCGGGACAGGATCGTACAATGAGCAGTTCTTC
TRBJ2-3	TRBV7-3	16	-	-	CASSLRPLVSTDTQYF	TGTGCCAGCAGCTTAAGGCCCCTAGTGAGCACAGATACGCAGTATTTT
TRBJ2-5	TRBV29-1	14	-	-	CSVVRTGTKETQYF	TGCAGCGTGGTTCGGACGGGCACTAAAGAGACCCAGTACTTC
TRBJ2-5	TRBV20-1	11	-	few	CSAKDRVTQYF	TGCAGTGCTAAGGATAGGGTGACCCAGTACTTC
TRBJ2-5	TRBV6-5	16	TRBD2	few	CASSYSATSLWETQYF	TGTGCCAGCAGTTACTCAGCGACTAGCCTATGGGAGACCCAGTACTTC
TRBJ2-3	TRBV20-1	12	-	-	CSARVGTDTQYF	TGCAGTGCTAGGGTGGGCACAGATACGCAGTATTTT
TRBJ2-1	TRBV6-1	12	-	few	CASSPRNNEQFF	TGTGCCAGCAGCCCCAGGAACAATGAGCAGTTCTTC
TRBJ2-5	TRBV7-8	16	-	medium-sized	CASSLGIRGTQETQYF	TGTGCCAGCAGCTTAGGTATACGGGGGACCCAAGAGACCCAGTACTTC
TRBJ2-7	TRBV10-3	15	TRBD1	-	CAISEGTVRTYEQYF	TGTGCCATCAGCGAAGGGACAGTCAGAACCTACGAGCAGTACTTC
TRBJ1-1	TRBV20-1	12	-	-	CSAWTLTTEAFF	TGCAGTGCATGGACATTGACCACTGAAGCTTTCTTT
TRBJ1-2	TRBV20-1	12	TRBD1	-	CSARDRVTGYTF	TGCAGTGCTCGGGACAGGGTGACCGGCTACACCTTC
TRBJ2-2	TRBV20-1	14	-	-	CSATRDGNTGELFF	TGCAGTGCTACCCGGGACGGCAACACCGGGGAGCTGTTTTTT
TRBJ2-1	TRBV20-1	16	-	few	CSARVKRSRDYNEQFF	TGCAGTGCTAGAGTAAAGCGGAGCCGGGATTACAATGAGCAGTTCTTC
TRBJ1-6	TRBV28	14	-	-	CASSLRRDGSPLHF	TGTGCCAGCAGTTTGAGAAGGGATGGATCACCCCTCCACTTT
TRBJ2-1	TRBV7-3	13	TRBD1	-	CASSTTGAHEQFF	TGTGCCAGCAGCACCACAGGGGCGCATGAGCAGTTCTTC
TRBJ2-5	TRBV24-1	15	-	-	CATSDPSRGGETQYF	TGTGCCACCAGTGATCCGTCTCGAGGGGGAGAGACCCAGTACTTC
TRBJ2-2	TRBV7-6	13	-	-	CASSLLDTGELFF	TGTGCCAGCAGCTTATTAGACACCGGGGAGCTGTTTTTT
TRBJ2-1	TRBV7-2	15	-	-	CASSFQGLRDNEQFF	TGTGCCAGCAGCTTTCAGGGGCTGCGGGACAATGAGCAGTTCTTC
TRBJ2-5	TRBV7-7	15	-	-	CASSRRGGGGETQYF	TGTGCTAGCAGCCGAAGGGGTGGCGGTGGAGAGACCCAGTACTTC